This section outlines one T cell receptor (beta chain) sequence together with its context. Antigen unknown. Germline lookup yields CDR1 SGDLS and CDR2 YYNGEE. This CDR3 region has 16 residues. V was cut by 4 bases and J by 0 bases, with 15 bases left in between. The data stem from a study of cytomegalovirus exposure and HLA in healthy donors. PCR was performed using 60 Vbeta and 13 Jbeta primers. Measured with immunoSEQ multiplex PCR; TCRdb has only the in-frame clones, and not every one. The sample totals over 60,000 clones. Findings and caveats of the study: In a later analysis, parvovirus B19, influenza, CMV and Epstein-Barr virus appeared linked to several top co-occurrence clusters.

The chain joins TRBV9 to TRBJ2-3; D perhaps matches TRBD2 (5 bases). This receptor was taken from a female donor in good health and CMV-seropositive. Sequencing used PBMCs. CDR3 residues: CASSPRALASTDTQYF. Here the CDR3 DNA reads TGTGCCAGCAGCCCCCGTGCCCTAGCTAGCACAGATACGCAGTATTTT.